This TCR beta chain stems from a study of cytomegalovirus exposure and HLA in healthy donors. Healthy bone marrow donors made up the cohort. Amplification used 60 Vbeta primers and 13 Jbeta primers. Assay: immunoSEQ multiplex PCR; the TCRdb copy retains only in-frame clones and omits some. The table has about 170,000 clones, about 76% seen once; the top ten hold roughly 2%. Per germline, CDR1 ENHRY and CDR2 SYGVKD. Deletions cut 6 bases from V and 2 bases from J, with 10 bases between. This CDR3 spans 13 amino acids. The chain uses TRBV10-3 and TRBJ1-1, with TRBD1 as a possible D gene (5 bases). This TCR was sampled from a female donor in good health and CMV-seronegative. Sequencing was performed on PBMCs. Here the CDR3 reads CAISSGLNTEAFF. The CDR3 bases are TGTGCCATCAGCTCAGGGCTAAACACTGAAGCTTTCTTT.